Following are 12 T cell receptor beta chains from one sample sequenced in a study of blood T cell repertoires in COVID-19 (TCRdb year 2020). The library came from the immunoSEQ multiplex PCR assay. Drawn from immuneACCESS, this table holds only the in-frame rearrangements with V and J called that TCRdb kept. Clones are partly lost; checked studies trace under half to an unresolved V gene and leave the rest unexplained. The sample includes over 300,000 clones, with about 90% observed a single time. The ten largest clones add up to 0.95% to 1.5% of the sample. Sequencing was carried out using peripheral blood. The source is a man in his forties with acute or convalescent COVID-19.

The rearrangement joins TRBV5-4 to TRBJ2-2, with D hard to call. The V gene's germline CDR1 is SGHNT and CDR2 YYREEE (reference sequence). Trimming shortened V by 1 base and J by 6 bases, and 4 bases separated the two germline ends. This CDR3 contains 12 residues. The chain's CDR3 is CASSLPAGELFF. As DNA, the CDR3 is TGTGCCAGCAGCTTGCCCGCCGGGGAGCTGTTTTTT.

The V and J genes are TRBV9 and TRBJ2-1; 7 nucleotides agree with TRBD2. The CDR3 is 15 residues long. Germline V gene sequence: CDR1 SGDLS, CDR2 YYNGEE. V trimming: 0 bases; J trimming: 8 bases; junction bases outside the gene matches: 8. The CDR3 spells CASSVATGGWYEQFF. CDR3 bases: TGTGCCAGCAGCGTAGCGACGGGAGGATGGTATGAGCAGTTCTTC.

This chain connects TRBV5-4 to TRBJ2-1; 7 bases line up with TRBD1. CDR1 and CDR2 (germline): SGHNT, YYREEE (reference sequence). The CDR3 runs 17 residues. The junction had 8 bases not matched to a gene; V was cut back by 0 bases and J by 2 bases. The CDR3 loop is CASSLAGTALTYNEQFF. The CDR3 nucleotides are TGTGCCAGCAGCTTGGCCGGGACAGCCCTTACCTACAATGAGCAGTTCTTC. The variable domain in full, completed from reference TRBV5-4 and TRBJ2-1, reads ETGVTQSPTHLIKTRGQQVTLRCSSQSGHNTVSWYQQALGQGPQFIFQYYREEENGRGNFPPRFSGLQFPNYSSELNVNALELDDSALYLCASSLAGTALTYNEQFFGPGTRLTVL.

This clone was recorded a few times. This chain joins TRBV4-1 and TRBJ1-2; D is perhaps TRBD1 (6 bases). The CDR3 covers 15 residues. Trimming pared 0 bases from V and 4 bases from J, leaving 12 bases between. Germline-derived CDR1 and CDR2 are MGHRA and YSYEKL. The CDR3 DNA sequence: TGCGCCAGCAGCCAAGAAGGGACAAAGATCTATGGCTACACCTTC. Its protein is CASSQEGTKIYGYTF.

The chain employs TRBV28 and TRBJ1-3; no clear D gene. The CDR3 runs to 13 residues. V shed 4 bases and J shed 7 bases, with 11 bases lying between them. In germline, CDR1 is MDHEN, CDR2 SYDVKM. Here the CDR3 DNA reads TGTGCCAGCAGTTACCCTCGGCGGAACACCATATATTTT. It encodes CASSYPRRNTIYF.

CDR3 region: CASSPGRDRGYGYTF. The CDR3 DNA is TGCGCCAGCAGCCCCGGTAGGGATCGGGGCTATGGCTACACCTTC. V usage is TRBV5-1 and J usage is TRBJ1-2; D call uncertain. The ends were cut back, 4 bases at V and 4 bases at J, with 17 bases in the middle. The CDR3 runs to 15 residues. Per the germline V gene, CDR1 is SGHRS and CDR2 is YFSETQ.

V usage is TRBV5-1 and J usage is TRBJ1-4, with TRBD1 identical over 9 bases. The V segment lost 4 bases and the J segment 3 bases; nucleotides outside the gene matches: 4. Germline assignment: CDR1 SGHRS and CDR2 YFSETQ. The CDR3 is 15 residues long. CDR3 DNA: TGCGCCAGCAGCCCTTGGACAGGGGCTAATGAAAAACTGTTTTTT. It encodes CASSPWTGANEKLFF.

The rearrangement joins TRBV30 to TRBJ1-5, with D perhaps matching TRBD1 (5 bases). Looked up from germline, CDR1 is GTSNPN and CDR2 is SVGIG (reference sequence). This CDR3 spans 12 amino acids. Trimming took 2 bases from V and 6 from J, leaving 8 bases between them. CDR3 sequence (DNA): TGTGCCTGGAGTAGGGGCGCTCAGCCCCAGCATTTT. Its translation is CAWSRGAQPQHF.

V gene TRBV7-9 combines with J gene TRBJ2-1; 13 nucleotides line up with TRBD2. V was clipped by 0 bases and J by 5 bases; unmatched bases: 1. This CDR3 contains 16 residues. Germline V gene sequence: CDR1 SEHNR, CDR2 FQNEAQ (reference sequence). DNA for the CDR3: TGTGCCAGCAGCTTAGCGGGACTAGCGGGAAACAATGAGCAGTTCTTC. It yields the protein CASSLAGLAGNNEQFF. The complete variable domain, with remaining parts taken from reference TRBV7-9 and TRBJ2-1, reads DTGVSQNPRHKITKRGQNVTFRCDPISEHNRLYWYRQTLGQGPEFLTYFQNEAQLEKSRLLSDRFSAERPKGSFSTLEIQRTEQGDSAMYLCASSLAGLAGNNEQFFGPGTRLTVL.

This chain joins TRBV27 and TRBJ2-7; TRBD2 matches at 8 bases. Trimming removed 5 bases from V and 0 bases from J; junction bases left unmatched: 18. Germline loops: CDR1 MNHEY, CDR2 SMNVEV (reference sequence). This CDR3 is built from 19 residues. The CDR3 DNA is TGTGCCAGCAGTCCCCGGGGGCTAGCGGGTCTTCCCCTCTCCTACGAGCAGTACTTC. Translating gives CASSPRGLAGLPLSYEQYF.

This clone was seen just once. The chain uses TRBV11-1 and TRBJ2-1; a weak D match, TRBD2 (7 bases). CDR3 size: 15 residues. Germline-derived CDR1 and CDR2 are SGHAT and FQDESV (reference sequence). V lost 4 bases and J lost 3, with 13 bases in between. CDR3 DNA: TGTGCCAGCAGCTCAGGGGAGGGTGGCTACAATGAGCAGTTCTTC. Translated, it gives CASSSGEGGYNEQFF.

CDR3 residues: CASSQEIQGPSYTF. The DNA of the CDR3 is TGTGCCAGCAGCCAAGAGATACAGGGGCCTAGCTACACCTTC. The chain links TRBV3-1 (or the pseudogene TRBV3-2) to TRBJ1-2, with 7 positions matching TRBD1. V lost 0 bases, J lost 9 bases, and 7 bases stayed unmatched. CDR1 LGHDT and CDR2 YNNKEL come from the germline V gene (reference sequence). The CDR3 totals 14 residues.